This TCR beta chain was found in a study of CD8+ T cells in alopecia areata. The CDR3 runs 15 residues. Trimming stripped 2 bases from V and 5 bases from J, with 15 bases between. In germline, CDR1 is SGHTA, CDR2 FQGNSA. Reverse transcribed after extraction, RNA yielded cDNA as the sequencing template. Only in-frame clones appear in the TCRdb table, and some are missing; sequencing was by immunoSEQ multiplex PCR. The sample has about 150,000 clones, roughly three fifths seen once. Peripheral blood and lesional scalp punch biopsies came from alopecia areata patients. Sorted populations comprised CD4+ and CD8+ T cells obtained from PBMCs. This clone has only a few counts.

The specimen was CD4+ T cells sorted from blood, collected at week 0. The receptor was derived from a human donor with alopecia areata. The rearrangement links TRBV7-2 to TRBJ2-5, with D possibly TRBD2 on 6 matching bases. Here the CDR3 reads CASSLIGGAGETQYF. The DNA of the CDR3 is TGTGCCAGCAGCTTAATCGGCGGGGCGGGTGAGACCCAGTACTTC.